This passage covers 14 T cell receptor beta chains from one sample sequenced in a study of T-cell reconstitution after alpha-beta-depleted transplantation in children. Points from the study as a whole: A year post-transplant, T-cell counts and diversity derived mostly from newly produced T cells.

The antigens for these receptors are not known. It was with unique molecular identifiers that the TCRbeta library was prepared. A single record per CDR3 protein comes from TCRdb applying MiXCR to the PCR reads. This table holds approximately 300,000 distinct CDR3 sequences, around 7.1% found once. The sample in question was peripheral blood, obtained 360 days after TCRalphabeta/CD19-depleted stem cell transplant. Receptors originate from a female patient aged 2-15 years who had a stem cell transplant for Fanconi anemia, so the T cells may come from the graft donor.

This clonotype was recorded at least ten times. The chain has TRBV10-3 and TRBJ2-1, with 7 bases matching TRBD2. The CDR3 runs 15 residues. Germline V gene lookup returns CDR1 ENHRY and CDR2 SYGVKD. Trimming cost V 6 bases and J 0 bases; bases outside gene matches: 5. This CDR3 reads CAIRGGFYSYNEQFF. The CDR3 bases are TGTGCCATCAGGGGGGGGTTTTACTCCTACAATGAGCAGTTCTTC.

Ten or more counts support this clonotype. The V call is TRBV4-1, the J call TRBJ2-3, with unresolved D. The CDR3 contains 14 residues. V was clipped by 4 bases and J by 1 base, with 9 bases between them. The germline CDR1 and CDR2 sequences are MGHRA and YSYEKL. The CDR3, as DNA: TGCGCCAGCAGCCCACTAACGGGCACAGATACGCAGTATTTT. Amino acids: CASSPLTGTDTQYF.

This clonotype was seen at least ten times. This CDR3 is CASSRRPGADGYTF. DNA for the CDR3: TGTGCCAGCAGCCGTCGACCAGGAGCGGATGGCTACACCTTC. The chain carries TRBV7-9 and TRBJ1-2; no definite D call. The length of the CDR3 is 14 residues. The V end lost 5 bases, the J end lost 6 bases, and 16 bases lay between the germline ends. Germline V gene sequence: CDR1 SEHNR, CDR2 FQNEAQ (reference sequence).

This clonotype has ten or more counts. CDR3 protein: CASSLADRPNTEAFF. The CDR3 DNA follows: TGTGCCAGCAGCTTAGCGGACAGACCGAACACTGAAGCTTTCTTT. This sequence joins TRBV7-9 and TRBJ1-1, with a weak D call TRBD1 (6 bases). V lost 0 bases, J lost 1 base, and 9 bases lay in between. The CDR3 is 15 amino acids. The germline CDR1 and CDR2 sequences are SEHNR and FQNEAQ (reference sequence).

V is TRBV4-1 and J is TRBJ1-5, with 7 bases aligning to TRBD1. Trimming removed 3 bases from V and 4 bases from J; junction bases left unmatched: 3. The germline V gene encodes CDR1 MGHRA and CDR2 YSYEKL. The CDR3 consists of 14 residues. CDR3 sequence: CASSQGQLNQPQHF. The CDR3 nucleotides read TGCGCCAGCAGCCAGGGACAGCTGAATCAGCCCCAGCATTTT.

The chain links TRBV7-8 to TRBJ2-5, with 7 nucleotides matching TRBD2. Germline V gene lookup returns CDR1 SGHVS and CDR2 FQNEAQ. Trimming cost V 5 bases and J 5 bases; bases outside gene matches: 8. The CDR3 length is 14 residues. The CDR3 sequence is CASSPLTSMETQYF. DNA of the CDR3: TGTGCCAGCAGCCCCCTGACTAGCATGGAGACCCAGTACTTC. Complete variable domain (other parts from reference TRBV7-8 and TRBJ2-5): GAGVSQSPRYKVAKRGQDVALRCDPISGHVSLFWYQQALGQGPEFLTYFQNEAQLDKSGLPSDRFFAERPEGSVSTLKIQRTQQEDSAVYLCASSPLTSMETQYFGPGTRLLVL.

This clonotype has a handful of counts. The chain has TRBV7-9 and TRBJ2-3; a possible D gene is TRBD2 (6 bases). The V and J ends lost 6 bases and 2 bases respectively, with 18 bases between them. Germline CDR1 and CDR2: SEHNR and FQNEAQ (reference sequence). CDR3 length: 16 residues. This chain's CDR3 is CASRDFREVYTDTQYF. CDR3 DNA: TGTGCCAGCAGAGATTTTAGGGAGGTGTACACAGATACGCAGTATTTT.

The chain employs TRBV4-1 and TRBJ2-1; tentative D call: TRBD2 (7 bases). Trimming removed 4 bases at V and 0 bases at J, with 19 bases between. The CDR3 loop spans 18 amino acids. CDR1 and CDR2 (germline): MGHRA, YSYEKL. In DNA, the CDR3 is TGCGCCAGCAGCCTTCGGCTGGGGGGGCTTAGCTCCTACAATGAGCAGTTCTTC. This encodes CASSLRLGGLSSYNEQFF.

This clonotype was seen at least ten times. V and J are TRBV20-1 and TRBJ2-3; D possibly corresponds to TRBD2 (7 bases). This CDR3 comprises 14 residues. Germline-derived CDR1 and CDR2 are DFQATT and SNEGSKA (reference sequence). Trimming removed 6 bases at V and 6 bases at J, with 19 bases between. The CDR3 coding sequence is TGCAGTGCGTCAGATAGGCGGGGGCAGGATACGCAGTATTTT. It encodes CSASDRRGQDTQYF.

This clonotype was seen only a few times. The gene calls are TRBV4-1 and TRBJ2-1, with D perhaps given as TRBD1 or TRBD2 (5 bases each). CDR3 size: 13 residues. Germline CDR1 and CDR2: MGHRA and YSYEKL. The germline V and J ends were trimmed by 4 bases and 10 bases, with 14 bases remaining between them. In nucleotides, the CDR3 is TGCGCCAGCAGCCCTATAGGGACGCCCGAGCAGTTCTTC. Its protein is CASSPIGTPEQFF.

The V call is TRBV25-1, the J call TRBJ1-3; no definite D call. V was cut by 6 bases and J by 0 bases, with 6 bases left in between. CDR1 MGHDK and CDR2 SYGVNS come from the germline V gene. The CDR3 has 13 amino acids. The CDR3 reads CASRQISGNTIYF. In DNA form, the CDR3 reads TGTGCCAGCAGGCAGATCTCTGGAAACACCATATATTTT.

This clonotype appeared many times. Written as DNA, the CDR3 is TGTGCCAGCAGCTTTAGGGACCCGCGCACAGATACGCAGTATTTT. It codes for CASSFRDPRTDTQYF. V gene TRBV11-2 combines with J gene TRBJ2-3; D is tentatively TRBD1 or TRBD2 (5 bases each). The CDR3 spans 15 residues. V was clipped by 3 bases and J by 1 base, with 11 bases between them. Germline V CDR1 and CDR2: SGHAT, FQNNGV.

This clonotype was detected ten times or more. V usage is TRBV4-2 and J usage is TRBJ2-2; D remains unclear. Per the germline V gene, CDR1 is LGHNA and CDR2 is YNFKEQ. Trimming took 0 bases from V and 3 from J, leaving 2 bases between them. This CDR3 is built from 13 residues. CDR3 region: CASSQEHTGELFF. The DNA of the CDR3 is TGTGCCAGCAGCCAAGAGCACACCGGGGAGCTGTTTTTT.

This clonotype was picked up a small number of times. The V gene is TRBV14, the J gene TRBJ1-4; the match to TRBD1 covers 9 bases. CDR1 is SGHDN, CDR2 FVKESK, per germline. Trimming cost V 4 bases and J 7 bases; bases outside gene matches: 7. This CDR3 region has 15 residues. DNA for the CDR3: TGTGCCAGCAGCCGGACAGGGGAAAGCGCTGAAAAACTGTTTTTT. Protein product: CASSRTGESAEKLFF.